The 30 T cell receptor beta chains below come from one sample, sequenced in a study of PD-1 blockade in classical Hodgkin lymphoma. Time point indicated: newly diagnosed, previously untreated cHL patient sample. Researchers used magnetic negative selection to pull out pure CD4+ T cells from thawed PBMCs. The protocol was immunoSEQ multiplex PCR, while the TCRdb copy is restricted to in-frame clones and leaves out a portion. The data show 20,000 to 25,000 clones, roughly 89% seen once. Specimen: CD4+ T cells from blood. The receptor set was obtained from a human donor with classical Hodgkin lymphoma.

This chain connects TRBV2 to TRBJ2-5, with D possibly being TRBD2 (6 bases). Trimming left V 3 bases short and J 7 bases short, with 6 bases between. The CDR3 is 11 amino acids. CDR1 is SNHLY, CDR2 FYNNEI, per germline. CDR3 in amino acids: CASSEEGTQYF. As DNA, the CDR3 is TGTGCCAGCAGTGAGGAGGGGACCCAGTACTTC.

The chain links TRBV7-2 to TRBJ1-5; no reliable D call. The CDR3 is 15 residues long. The V end was cut by 3 bases, the J end by 3 bases, with 12 bases between. CDR1 and CDR2 (germline): SGHTA, FQGNSA. CDR3 sequence reads: CASSLVFGNNQPQHF. The DNA of the CDR3 is TGTGCCAGCAGCTTGGTTTTTGGAAACAATCAGCCCCAGCATTTT. The whole variable domain, filled in from reference TRBV7-2 and TRBJ1-5, reads GAGVSQSPSNKVTEKGKDVELRCDPISGHTALYWYRQSLGQGLEFLIYFQGNSAPDKSGLPSDRFSAERTGGSVSTLTIQRTQQEDSAVYLCASSLVFGNNQPQHFGDGTRLSIL.

The rearrangement joins TRBV27 to TRBJ1-2; D might be TRBD1 (6 bases). From germline, CDR1 is MNHEY and CDR2 SMNVEV (reference sequence). Trimming removed 1 base from V and 6 bases from J, with 15 bases in between. This CDR3 spans 15 amino acids. The DNA of the CDR3 is TGTGCCAGCAGTTTATGGGCAGGGGTTAAAGATGGCTACACCTTC. It encodes CASSLWAGVKDGYTF.

This clone was picked up one time. Other DNA sequences in this specimen translate into the identical CDR3. This chain connects TRBV14 to TRBJ1-5; D remains unclear. The length of the CDR3 is 13 residues. V lost 1 base to trimming and J lost 4 bases, with 5 bases between them. Germline CDR1 is SGHDN and CDR2 is FVKESK. The CDR3 bases are TGTGCCAGCAGCCAAGGCCTTAATCAGCCCCAGCATTTT. Translated: CASSQGLNQPQHF. The variable domain in full, with the rest retrieved from reference TRBV14 and TRBJ1-5, is EAGVTQFPSHSVIEKGQTVTLRCDPISGHDNLYWYRRVMGKEIKFLLHFVKESKQDESGMPNNRFLAERTGGTYSTLKVQPAELEDSGVYFCASSQGLNQPQHFGDGTRLSIL.

This clone was counted a single time. This rearrangement joins TRBV18 to TRBJ2-1; 7 nucleotides match TRBD2. The CDR3 has 14 residues. Germline V gives CDR1 KGHSH, CDR2 LQKENI. The J segment lost 5 bases and the V segment lost 4 bases, leaving 5 bases of the junction unmatched. The CDR3: CASSRLAGDNEQFF. The CDR3 coding sequence is TGTGCCAGCTCACGACTGGCGGGGGACAATGAGCAGTTCTTC.

The gene calls are TRBV15 and TRBJ1-6; 9 bases map to TRBD1. This CDR3 region has 16 residues. The junction had 8 bases not matched to a gene; V was cut back by 3 bases and J by 8 bases. CDR1 and CDR2 (germline): LNHNV, YYDKDF (reference sequence). CDR3 protein: CATSSWDREYHSPLHF. The DNA for the CDR3 is TGTGCCACCAGCAGTTGGGACAGGGAGTATCATTCACCCCTCCACTTT.

The J gene is TRBJ2-3, the V gene TRBV25-1, with 13 bases identical to TRBD2. The CDR3 runs to 18 residues. Trimming took 3 bases from V and 1 from J; bases not matched to a gene: 7. Germline V gene data show CDR1 as MGHDK and CDR2 as SYGVNS. The CDR3: CASSDGLAGANGTDTQYF. The CDR3 nucleotides read TGTGCCAGCAGTGATGGACTAGCGGGAGCTAACGGCACAGATACGCAGTATTTT.

J is TRBJ1-3 and V is TRBV5-6, with unresolved D. Germline V gives CDR1 SGHDT, CDR2 YYEEEE. Trimming pared 0 bases from V and 0 bases from J, leaving 7 bases between. This CDR3 contains 15 residues. The CDR3 spells CASSLGRNSGNTIYF. The CDR3 DNA reads as TGTGCCAGCAGCTTGGGGCGTAACTCTGGAAACACCATATATTTT.

The rearrangement uses TRBV5-6 and TRBJ1-6; D unclear. Germline CDR1 SGHDT, CDR2 YYEEEE. CDR3 size: 14 residues. Trimming took off 3 bases at V and 11 bases at J, with 15 bases between the two ends. The CDR3 DNA sequence: TGTGCCAGCAGCTCCACGGCTGGGCTTACACCCCTCCACTTT. This encodes CASSSTAGLTPLHF.

The chain joins TRBV18 to TRBJ2-2; D remains ambiguous. Trimming pared 4 bases from V and 7 bases from J, leaving 19 bases between. There are 16 residues in the CDR3. Germline loops: CDR1 KGHSH, CDR2 LQKENI. CDR3 in amino acids: CASSLLSELDVGELFF. Written as DNA, the CDR3 is TGTGCCAGCTCACTCCTTTCGGAGTTGGATGTCGGGGAGCTGTTTTTT.

This clone was detected only once. V usage is TRBV28 and J usage is TRBJ2-1; 10 bases match TRBD2. V was pared by 6 bases and J by 8 bases, with 7 bases of the junction left unmatched. Germline CDR1 MDHEN, CDR2 SYDVKM. This CDR3 has 14 residues. As DNA, the CDR3 is TGTGCCAGCAGCTCCGTGACTAGCGGGTATGAGCAGTTCTTC. Residues: CASSSVTSGYEQFF.

This chain joins TRBV28 and TRBJ1-2; 7 bases are a match to TRBD1. CDR1 is MDHEN and CDR2 is SYDVKM in the germline V gene. With V trimmed by 6 bases and J by 7 bases, 20 bases remained unmatched. The CDR3 spans 17 residues. CDR3 nucleotides: TGTGCCAGCAGCGTGAGCGTTCTCCGGGACAGCCCGTTTGGCTACACCTTC. Its translation is CASSVSVLRDSPFGYTF.

This clone was seen just once. This chain links TRBV4-3 with TRBJ1-1; D may be TRBD1 (5 bases). The CDR3 spans 18 residues. Germline CDR1 LGHNA, CDR2 YSLEER. Trimming cost V 3 bases and J 0 bases, with 20 bases left between them. The CDR3 here is CASSHSQMGGVLNTEAFF. CDR3 sequence (DNA): TGCGCCAGCAGCCACTCTCAAATGGGGGGGGTCTTGAACACTGAAGCTTTCTTT.

The rearrangement joins TRBV28 to TRBJ1-6; no definite D call. Trimming pared 6 bases from V and 6 bases from J, leaving 12 bases between. This CDR3 region has 14 residues. In germline, CDR1 is MDHEN, CDR2 SYDVKM. The chain's CDR3 is CASRGPGINSPLHF. The CDR3 nucleotides are TGTGCCAGCAGAGGCCCCGGTATTAATTCACCCCTCCACTTT.

CDR3 bases: TGTGCCAGCAATTGGGGCTACACTGAAGCTTTCTTT. Its translation is CASNWGYTEAFF. The V call is TRBV2, the J call TRBJ1-1; the D gene is possibly TRBD1 (5 bases). Between the trimmed V and J ends, which lost 7 bases and 3 bases, there was a span of 9 bases. The CDR3 contains 12 residues. Germline V lookup: CDR1 SNHLY, CDR2 FYNNEI.

This chain links TRBV9 with TRBJ1-1, with 8 bases lining up with TRBD1. CDR3 length: 16 amino acids. The ends lost 4 bases at V and 3 bases at J; junction bases unmatched: 11. Germline CDR1 and CDR2: SGDLS and YYNGEE. The CDR3 sequence: CASSPRTGRGDTEAFF. The CDR3 DNA reads as TGTGCCAGCAGCCCCAGGACAGGGCGCGGGGACACTGAAGCTTTCTTT.

V gene TRBV7-9 combines with J gene TRBJ2-3; D is unresolved. CDR1 and CDR2 from the germline V gene are SEHNR and FQNEAQ (reference sequence). This CDR3 region has 17 residues. Deletions cut 7 bases from V and 1 base from J, with 21 bases between. CDR3 sequence: CASIPRGRLKGTDTQYF. Here the CDR3 DNA reads TGTGCCAGCATCCCCCGTGGCAGGTTGAAGGGCACAGATACGCAGTATTTT.

The V and J genes are TRBV28 and TRBJ2-5; 11 nucleotides align to TRBD2. The CDR3 loop spans 16 amino acids. Germline values: CDR1 MDHEN, CDR2 SYDVKM. Unmatched junction bases numbered 5, after V lost 4 bases and J lost 1 base. CDR3 DNA: TGTGCCAGCAGTTCGCCGGGACTAGCGGCCCAAGAGACCCAGTACTTC. As protein: CASSSPGLAAQETQYF.

The chain employs TRBV30 and TRBJ2-7; D perhaps matches TRBD1 (7 bases). Germline V gene data show CDR1 as GTSNPN and CDR2 as SVGIG (reference sequence). This CDR3 region has 13 residues. Trimming left V 6 bases short and J 6 bases short, with 18 bases between. This CDR3 reads CACSQGEEGEQYF. The CDR3 nucleotides are TGTGCCTGCAGCCAGGGGGAGGAGGGCGAGCAGTACTTC.

The V and J genes are TRBV5-1 and TRBJ1-4; TRBD1 might be the D (5 bases). CDR3 length: 14 amino acids. Trimming cost V 4 bases and J 4 bases, with 11 bases left between them. The germline V gene has CDR1 SGHRS and CDR2 YFSETQ. CDR3 region: CASSPQGINEKLFF. For the CDR3, the DNA is TGCGCCAGCAGCCCGCAGGGAATTAATGAAAAACTGTTTTTT.

The chain uses TRBV25-1 and TRBJ1-4; TRBD1 matches 7 bases. Germline V CDR1 and CDR2: MGHDK, SYGVNS. The CDR3 has 14 amino acids. The V segment lost 0 bases and the J segment 7 bases; nucleotides outside the gene matches: 2. CDR3 DNA sequence: TGTGCCAGCAGTGAATACAGGGGGAGTGAAAAACTGTTTTTT. Its protein product is CASSEYRGSEKLFF.

This clone is a singleton in its sample. For the CDR3, the DNA is TGTGCCAGCACCGTGACACCGAAAACAGATACGCAGTATTTT. This gives the protein CASTVTPKTDTQYF. V and J are TRBV9 and TRBJ2-3; no definite D call. The V gene's germline CDR1 is SGDLS and CDR2 YYNGEE. V was trimmed by 6 bases and J by 3 bases, leaving 14 bases between them. CDR3 length: 14 residues. The full variable domain, in which reference TRBV9 and TRBJ2-3 provide the parts outside the CDR3, is DSGVTQTPKHLITATGQRVTLRCSPRSGDLSVYWYQQSLDQGLQFLIQYYNGEERAKGNILERFSAQQFPDLHSELNLSSLELGDSALYFCASTVTPKTDTQYFGPGTRLTVL.

The genes are TRBV28 and TRBJ2-3, with a possible D match to TRBD1 (6 bases). The CDR3 has 17 amino acids. The V gene lost 6 bases and the J gene lost 2 bases, with 21 bases spanning the gap. Per the germline V gene, CDR1 is MDHEN and CDR2 is SYDVKM. DNA of the CDR3: TGTGCCAGCAGCCGTTATGGGGGCGGACTCACCACAGATACGCAGTATTTT. Translation gives CASSRYGGGLTTDTQYF. Based on the CDR3 plus reference TRBV28 and TRBJ2-3, the full variable domain is DVKVTQSSRYLVKRTGEKVFLECVQDMDHENMFWYRQDPGLGLRLIYFSYDVKMKEKGDIPEGYSVSREKKERFSLILESASTNQTSMYLCASSRYGGGLTTDTQYFGPGTRLTVL.

This sequence joins TRBV5-6 and TRBJ2-5; 8 nucleotides align to TRBD1. The CDR3 sequence is 13 residues long. Germline trimming cut 4 bases from V and 5 bases from J; bases unmatched to any gene: 4. Germline-derived CDR1 and CDR2 are SGHDT and YYEEEE. CDR3 nucleotide sequence: TGTGCCAGCAGCCCAGGGGGCCGGGAGACCCAGTACTTC. Translating gives CASSPGGRETQYF.

V usage is TRBV5-4 and J usage is TRBJ2-2; 10 bases align to TRBD1. J gave up 6 bases and V 4 bases, and 15 bases lay outside the gene matches. The CDR3 contains 18 residues. Per germline, CDR1 SGHNT and CDR2 YYREEE (reference sequence). The chain's CDR3 is CASSKAGTGVLEAGELFF. The CDR3 DNA sequence: TGTGCCAGCAGCAAGGCCGGGACAGGGGTTTTAGAGGCCGGGGAGCTGTTTTTT. Looking up the rest from reference TRBV5-4 and TRBJ2-2 gives the full variable domain: ETGVTQSPTHLIKTRGQQVTLRCSSQSGHNTVSWYQQALGQGPQFIFQYYREEENGRGNFPPRFSGLQFPNYSSELNVNALELDDSALYLCASSKAGTGVLEAGELFFGEGSRLTVL.

V and J are TRBV2 and TRBJ1-1, with D unclear. The CDR3 sequence is 13 residues long. The V gene's germline CDR1 is SNHLY and CDR2 FYNNEI. With 6 bases removed from V and 4 bases from J, the gap between germline ends came to 12 bases. DNA for the CDR3: TGTGCCAGCAGACCCAAGGGCGGCACTGAAGCTTTCTTT. Amino acids: CASRPKGGTEAFF.

This clone was recorded once. The chain links TRBV28 to TRBJ2-7; 7 bases line up with TRBD2. From germline, CDR1 is MDHEN and CDR2 SYDVKM. Trimming removed 2 bases from V and 9 bases from J; junction bases left unmatched: 16. CDR3 size: 16 residues. CDR3 in amino acids: CASSLLSGTNSPGQYF. The DNA for the CDR3 is TGTGCCAGCAGTTTACTGTCTGGGACTAACTCCCCCGGGCAGTACTTC.

This clone was detected only once. The V gene is TRBV29-1, the J gene TRBJ2-1; D is undetermined. The CDR3 has 11 residues. With 4 bases removed from V and 6 bases from J, the gap between germline ends came to 7 bases. Germline lookup yields CDR1 SQVTM and CDR2 ANQGSEA. This CDR3 reads CSVVRRNEQFF. CDR3 sequence (DNA): TGCAGCGTTGTGAGACGCAATGAGCAGTTCTTC.

The rearrangement joins TRBV11-3 to TRBJ1-3, with D unresolved. Trimming shortened V by 6 bases and J by 0 bases, and 18 bases separated the two germline ends. Germline CDR1 reads SGHNT; CDR2 reads YENEEA. The CDR3 covers 17 residues. The CDR3 sequence: CASRRSSAGDSGNTIYF. The CDR3 nucleotides read TGTGCCAGCAGACGAAGCTCGGCCGGGGACTCTGGAAACACCATATATTTT.

This sequence joins TRBV10-1 and TRBJ2-2, with D possibly matching TRBD1 (7 bases). The CDR3 consists of 14 residues. V dropped 6 bases and J dropped 6 bases, with 14 bases sitting between them. Germline V CDR1 and CDR2: WNHNN, SYGVQD (reference sequence). The CDR3 sequence: CASSPTGTPGELFF. The CDR3 DNA reads TGCGCCAGCAGCCCGACAGGGACTCCCGGGGAGCTGTTTTTT.